This T cell receptor (beta chain) was sequenced in a study of CD8 T cells in ankylosing spondylitis. Germline V gives CDR1 MDHEN, CDR2 SYDVKM. The CDR3 is made up of 14 amino acids. V was clipped by 3 bases and J by 4 bases, with 11 bases between them. In the case of this clonotype: What it binds is not known.

TCRdb recomputed calls from the 5' RACE reads with MiXCR, one row per CDR3 protein. The data hold about 330,000 distinct CDR3 sequences, with 6.5% to 10% observed a single time. General study results and limits: Ankylosing spondylitis blood appeared to carry a characteristic TCR beta motif of roughly 8 highly homologous variants.

Sequenced: blood, either unsorted or a sorted T cell fraction (not recorded which). This chain uses TRBV28 with TRBJ2-3; a weak D match, TRBD1 (5 bases). The receptor comes from a male donor with ankylosing spondylitis. CDR3 in DNA: TGTGCCAGCAGTTTCATAAGGGGTCCAGATACGCAGTATTTT. Translating gives CASSFIRGPDTQYF.